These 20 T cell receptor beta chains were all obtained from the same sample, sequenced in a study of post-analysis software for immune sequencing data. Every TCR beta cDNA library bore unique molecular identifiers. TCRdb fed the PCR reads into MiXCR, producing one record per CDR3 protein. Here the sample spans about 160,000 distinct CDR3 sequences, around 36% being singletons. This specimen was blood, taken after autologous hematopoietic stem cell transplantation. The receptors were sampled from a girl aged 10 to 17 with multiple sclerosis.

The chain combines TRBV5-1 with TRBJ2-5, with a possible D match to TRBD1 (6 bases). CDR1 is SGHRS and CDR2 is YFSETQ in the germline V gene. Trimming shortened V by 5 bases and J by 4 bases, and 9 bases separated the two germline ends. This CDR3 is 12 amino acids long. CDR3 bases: TGCGCCAGCAGAGAAGGGGGAGAGACCCAGTACTTC. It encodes CASREGGETQYF.

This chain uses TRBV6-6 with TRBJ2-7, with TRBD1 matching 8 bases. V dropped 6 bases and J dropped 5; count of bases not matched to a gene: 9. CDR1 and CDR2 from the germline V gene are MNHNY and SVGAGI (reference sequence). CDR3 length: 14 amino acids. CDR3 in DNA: TGTGCCAGCAGAGGCGGGACAGGATACAACGAGCAGTACTTC. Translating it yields CASRGGTGYNEQYF.

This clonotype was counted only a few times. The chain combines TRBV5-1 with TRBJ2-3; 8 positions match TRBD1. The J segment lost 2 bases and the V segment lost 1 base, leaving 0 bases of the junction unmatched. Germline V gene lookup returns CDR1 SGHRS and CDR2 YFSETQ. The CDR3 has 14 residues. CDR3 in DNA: TGCGCCAGCAGCTTGCAGGGGGCCACAGATACGCAGTATTTT. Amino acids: CASSLQGATDTQYF. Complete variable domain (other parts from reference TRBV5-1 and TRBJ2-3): KAGVTQTPRYLIKTRGQQVTLSCSPISGHRSVSWYQQTPGQGLQFLFEYFSETQRNKGNFPGRFSGRQFSNSRSEMNVSTLELGDSALYLCASSLQGATDTQYFGPGTRLTVL.

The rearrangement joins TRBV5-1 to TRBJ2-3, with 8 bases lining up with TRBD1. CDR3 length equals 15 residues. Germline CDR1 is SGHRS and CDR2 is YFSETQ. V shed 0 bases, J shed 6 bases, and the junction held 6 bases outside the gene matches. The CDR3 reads CASSLETGGGDTQYF. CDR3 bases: TGCGCCAGCAGCTTGGAAACAGGGGGTGGCGATACGCAGTATTTT.

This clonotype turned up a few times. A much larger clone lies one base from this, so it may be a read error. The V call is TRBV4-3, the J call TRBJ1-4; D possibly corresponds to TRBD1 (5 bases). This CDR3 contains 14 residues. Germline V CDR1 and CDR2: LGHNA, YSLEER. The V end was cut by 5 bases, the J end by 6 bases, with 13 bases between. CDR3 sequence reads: CASSSRDGDEKLFF. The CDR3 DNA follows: TGCGCCAGCAGCTCCCGGGACGGGGATGAAAAACTGTTTTTT.

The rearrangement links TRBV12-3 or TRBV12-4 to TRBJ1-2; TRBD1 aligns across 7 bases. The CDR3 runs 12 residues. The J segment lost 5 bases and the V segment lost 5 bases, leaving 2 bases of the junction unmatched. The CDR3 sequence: CASSTGAYGYTF. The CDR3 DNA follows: TGTGCCAGCAGTACAGGGGCTTATGGCTACACCTTC.

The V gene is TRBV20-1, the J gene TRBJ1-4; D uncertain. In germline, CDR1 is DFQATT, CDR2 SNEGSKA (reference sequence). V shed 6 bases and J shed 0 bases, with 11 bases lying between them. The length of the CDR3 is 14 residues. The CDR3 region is CSAQDTATNEKLFF. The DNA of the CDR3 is TGCAGTGCGCAGGATACTGCAACTAATGAAAAACTGTTTTTT.

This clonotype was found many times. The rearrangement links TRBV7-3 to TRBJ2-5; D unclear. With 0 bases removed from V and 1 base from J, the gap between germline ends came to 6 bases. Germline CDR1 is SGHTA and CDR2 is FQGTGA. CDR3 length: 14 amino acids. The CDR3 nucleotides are TGTGCCAGCAGCTTAACCGGCAGCCAAGAGACCCAGTACTTC. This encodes CASSLTGSQETQYF.

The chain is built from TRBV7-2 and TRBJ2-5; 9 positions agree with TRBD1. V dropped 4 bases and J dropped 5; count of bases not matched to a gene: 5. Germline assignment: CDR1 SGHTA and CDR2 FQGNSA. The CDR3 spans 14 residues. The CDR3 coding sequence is TGTGCCAGCAGCTCTCGACAGGGGGGGGAGACCCAGTACTTC. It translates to CASSSRQGGETQYF.

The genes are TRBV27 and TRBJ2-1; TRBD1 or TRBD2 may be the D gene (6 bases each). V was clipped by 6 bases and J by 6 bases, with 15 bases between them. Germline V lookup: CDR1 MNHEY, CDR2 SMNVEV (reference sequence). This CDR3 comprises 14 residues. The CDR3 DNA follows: TGTGCCAGCAGACCTCTGGGGGGCTTCAATGAGCAGTTCTTC. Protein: CASRPLGGFNEQFF.

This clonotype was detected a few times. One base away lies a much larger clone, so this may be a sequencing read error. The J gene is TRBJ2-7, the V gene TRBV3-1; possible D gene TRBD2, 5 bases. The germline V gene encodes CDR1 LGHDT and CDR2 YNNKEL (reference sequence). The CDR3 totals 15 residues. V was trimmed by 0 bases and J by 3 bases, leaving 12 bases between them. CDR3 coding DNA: TGTGCCAGCAGCCAAGATTGGGCCGGGGTCTACGAGCAGTACTTC. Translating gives CASSQDWAGVYEQYF.

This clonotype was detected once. DNA for the CDR3: TGTGCCTGGAGTGTAGGGGGGGGACAGTCAATCTACGAGCAGTACTTC. Translating it yields CAWSVGGGQSIYEQYF. V usage is TRBV30 and J usage is TRBJ2-4; D assignment may be TRBD1 or TRBD2 (7 bases each). Matching the DNA end better, TRBJ2-7 makes the J call doubtful. CDR1 GTSNPN and CDR2 SVGIG come from the germline V gene (reference sequence). The CDR3 extends over 16 amino acids.

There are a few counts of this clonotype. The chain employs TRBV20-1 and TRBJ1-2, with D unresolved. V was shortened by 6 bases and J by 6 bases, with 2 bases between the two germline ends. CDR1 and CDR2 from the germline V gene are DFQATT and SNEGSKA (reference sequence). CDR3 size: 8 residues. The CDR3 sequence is CSADGYTF. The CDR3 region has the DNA TGCAGTGCAGATGGCTACACCTTC.

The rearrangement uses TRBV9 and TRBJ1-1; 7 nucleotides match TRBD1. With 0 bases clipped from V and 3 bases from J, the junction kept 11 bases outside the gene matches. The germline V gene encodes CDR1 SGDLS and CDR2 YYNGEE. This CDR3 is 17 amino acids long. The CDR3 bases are TGTGCCAGCAGCGTAGACCCCCCCACAGGGGTCCACACTGAAGCTTTCTTT. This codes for CASSVDPPTGVHTEAFF.

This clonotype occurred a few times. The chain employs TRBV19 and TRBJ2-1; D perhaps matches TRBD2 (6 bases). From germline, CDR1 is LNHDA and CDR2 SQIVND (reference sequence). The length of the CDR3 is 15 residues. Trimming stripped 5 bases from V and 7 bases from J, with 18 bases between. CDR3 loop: CASSWGLARWNEQFF. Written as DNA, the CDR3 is TGTGCCAGTAGTTGGGGTCTAGCGAGATGGAATGAGCAGTTCTTC.

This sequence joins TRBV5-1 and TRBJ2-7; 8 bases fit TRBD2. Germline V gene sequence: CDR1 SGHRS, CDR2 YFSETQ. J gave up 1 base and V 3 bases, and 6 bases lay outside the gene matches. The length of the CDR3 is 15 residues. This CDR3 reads CASSYDSGVSYEQYF. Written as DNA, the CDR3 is TGCGCCAGCAGCTATGATAGCGGGGTATCCTACGAGCAGTACTTC.

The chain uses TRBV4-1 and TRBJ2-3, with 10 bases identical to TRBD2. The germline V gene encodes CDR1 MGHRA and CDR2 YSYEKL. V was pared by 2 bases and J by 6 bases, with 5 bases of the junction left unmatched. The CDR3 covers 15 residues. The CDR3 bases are TGCGCCAGCAGCCAATTCGGAGCGGGAGGGGATACGCAGTATTTT. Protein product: CASSQFGAGGDTQYF.

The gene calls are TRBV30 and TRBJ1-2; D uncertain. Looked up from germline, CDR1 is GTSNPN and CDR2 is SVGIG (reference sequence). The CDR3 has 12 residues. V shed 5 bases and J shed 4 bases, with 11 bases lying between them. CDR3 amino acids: CAWSTGTYGYTF. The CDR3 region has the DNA TGTGCCTGGTCGACCGGCACCTATGGCTACACCTTC.

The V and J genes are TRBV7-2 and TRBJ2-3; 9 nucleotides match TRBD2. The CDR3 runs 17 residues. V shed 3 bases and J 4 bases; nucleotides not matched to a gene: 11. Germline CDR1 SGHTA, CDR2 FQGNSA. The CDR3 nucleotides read TGTGCCAGCAGCTTGGGGACTAGCATGCTGGTTGCAGATACGCAGTATTTT. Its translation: CASSLGTSMLVADTQYF.

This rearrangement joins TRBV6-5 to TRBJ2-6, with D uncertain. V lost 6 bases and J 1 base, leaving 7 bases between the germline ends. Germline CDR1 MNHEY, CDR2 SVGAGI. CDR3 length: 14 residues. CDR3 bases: TGTGCCAGCAGCCCCCGGTCTGGGGCCAACGTCCTGACTTTC. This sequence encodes CASSPRSGANVLTF.